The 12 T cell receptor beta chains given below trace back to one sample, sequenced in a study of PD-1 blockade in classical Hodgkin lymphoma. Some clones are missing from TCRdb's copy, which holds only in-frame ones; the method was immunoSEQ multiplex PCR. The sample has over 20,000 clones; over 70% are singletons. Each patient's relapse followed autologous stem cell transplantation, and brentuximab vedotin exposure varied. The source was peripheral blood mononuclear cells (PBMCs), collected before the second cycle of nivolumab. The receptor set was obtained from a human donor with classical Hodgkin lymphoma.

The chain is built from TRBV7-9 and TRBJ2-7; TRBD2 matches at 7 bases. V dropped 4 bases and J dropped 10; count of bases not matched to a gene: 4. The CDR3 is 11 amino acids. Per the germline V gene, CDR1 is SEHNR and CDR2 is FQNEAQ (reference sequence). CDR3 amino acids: CASSSSSGQYF. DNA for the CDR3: TGTGCCAGCAGCTCTTCTAGCGGACAGTACTTC.

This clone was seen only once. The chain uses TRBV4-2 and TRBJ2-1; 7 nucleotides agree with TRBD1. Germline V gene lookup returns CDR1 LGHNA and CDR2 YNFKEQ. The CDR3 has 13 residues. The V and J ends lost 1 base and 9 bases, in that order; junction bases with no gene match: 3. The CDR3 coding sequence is TGTGCCAGCAGCCAAGTACAGGGGAGTGAGCAGTTCTTC. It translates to CASSQVQGSEQFF.

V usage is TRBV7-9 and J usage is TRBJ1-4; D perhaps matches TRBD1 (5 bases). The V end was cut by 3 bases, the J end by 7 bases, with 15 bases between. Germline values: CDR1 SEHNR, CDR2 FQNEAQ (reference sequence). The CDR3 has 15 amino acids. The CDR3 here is CASSFSAGRGEKLFF. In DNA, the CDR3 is TGTGCCAGCAGCTTCTCGGCAGGGAGGGGTGAAAAACTGTTTTTT.

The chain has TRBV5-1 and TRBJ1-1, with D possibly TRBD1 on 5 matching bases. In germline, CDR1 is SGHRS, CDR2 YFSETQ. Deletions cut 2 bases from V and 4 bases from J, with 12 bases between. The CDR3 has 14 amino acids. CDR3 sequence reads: CASSFYRDGTEAFF. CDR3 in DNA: TGCGCCAGCAGCTTTTACCGGGACGGCACTGAAGCTTTCTTT. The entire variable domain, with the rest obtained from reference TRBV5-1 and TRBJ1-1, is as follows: KAGVTQTPRYLIKTRGQQVTLSCSPISGHRSVSWYQQTPGQGLQFLFEYFSETQRNKGNFPGRFSGRQFSNSRSEMNVSTLELGDSALYLCASSFYRDGTEAFFGQGTRLTVV.

CDR3 bases: TGTGCCAGCAGTGAATACCTCTCTGGGGCCAACGTCCTGACTTTC. This translates into CASSEYLSGANVLTF. This chain links TRBV2 with TRBJ2-6; no firm D call. The CDR3 extends over 15 amino acids. Germline V lookup: CDR1 SNHLY, CDR2 FYNNEI. V was trimmed by 2 bases and J by 0 bases, leaving 5 bases between them.

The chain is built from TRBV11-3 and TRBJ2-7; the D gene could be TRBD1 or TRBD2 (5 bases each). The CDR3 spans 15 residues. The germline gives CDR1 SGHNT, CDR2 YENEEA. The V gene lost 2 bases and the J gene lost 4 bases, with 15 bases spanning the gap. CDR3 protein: CASSLSGQMGYEQYF. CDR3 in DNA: TGTGCCAGCAGCTTAAGCGGACAAATGGGGTACGAGCAGTACTTC.

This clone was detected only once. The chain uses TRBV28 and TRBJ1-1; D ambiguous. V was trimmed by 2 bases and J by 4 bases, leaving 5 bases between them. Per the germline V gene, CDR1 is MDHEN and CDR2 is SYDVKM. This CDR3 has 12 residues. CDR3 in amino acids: CASSLVPTEAFF. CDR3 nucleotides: TGTGCCAGCAGTTTAGTACCCACTGAAGCTTTCTTT.

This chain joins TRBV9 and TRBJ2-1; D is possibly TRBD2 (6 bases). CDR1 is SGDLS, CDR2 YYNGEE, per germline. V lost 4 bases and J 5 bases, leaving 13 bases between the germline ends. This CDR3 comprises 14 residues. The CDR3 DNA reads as TGTGCCAGCAGCCCCGGGACTCTTAACAATGAGCAGTTCTTC. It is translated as CASSPGTLNNEQFF. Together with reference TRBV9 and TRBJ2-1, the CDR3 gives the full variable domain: DSGVTQTPKHLITATGQRVTLRCSPRSGDLSVYWYQQSLDQGLQFLIQYYNGEERAKGNILERFSAQQFPDLHSELNLSSLELGDSALYFCASSPGTLNNEQFFGPGTRLTVL.

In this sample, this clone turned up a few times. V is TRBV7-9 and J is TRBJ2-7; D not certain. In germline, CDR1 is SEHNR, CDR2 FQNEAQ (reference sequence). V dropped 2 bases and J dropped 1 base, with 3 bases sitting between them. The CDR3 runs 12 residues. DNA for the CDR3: TGTGCCAGCAGCTTAAAGTCCTACGAGCAGTACTTC. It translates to CASSLKSYEQYF.

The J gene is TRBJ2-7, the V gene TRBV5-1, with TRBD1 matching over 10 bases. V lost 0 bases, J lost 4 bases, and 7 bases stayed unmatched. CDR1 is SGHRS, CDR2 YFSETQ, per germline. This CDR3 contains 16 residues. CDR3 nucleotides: TGCGCCAGCAGCTTGGGACGACAGGGGGCTTGGTACGAGCAGTACTTC. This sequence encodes CASSLGRQGAWYEQYF.

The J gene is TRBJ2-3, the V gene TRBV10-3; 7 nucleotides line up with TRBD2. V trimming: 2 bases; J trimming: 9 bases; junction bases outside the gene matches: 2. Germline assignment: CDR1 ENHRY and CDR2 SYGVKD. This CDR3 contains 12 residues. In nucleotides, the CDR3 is TGTGCCATCAGTGAGCGTAGCGGGACGCAGTATTTT. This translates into CAISERSGTQYF.

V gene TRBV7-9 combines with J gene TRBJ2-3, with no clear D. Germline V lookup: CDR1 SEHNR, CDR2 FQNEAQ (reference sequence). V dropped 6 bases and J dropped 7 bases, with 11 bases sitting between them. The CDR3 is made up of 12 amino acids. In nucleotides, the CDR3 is TGTGCCAGCAGTACCGACGAAAATACGCAGTATTTT. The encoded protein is CASSTDENTQYF. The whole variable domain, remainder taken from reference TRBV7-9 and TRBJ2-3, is DTGVSQNPRHKITKRGQNVTFRCDPISEHNRLYWYRQTLGQGPEFLTYFQNEAQLEKSRLLSDRFSAERPKGSFSTLEIQRTEQGDSAMYLCASSTDENTQYFGPGTRLTVL.